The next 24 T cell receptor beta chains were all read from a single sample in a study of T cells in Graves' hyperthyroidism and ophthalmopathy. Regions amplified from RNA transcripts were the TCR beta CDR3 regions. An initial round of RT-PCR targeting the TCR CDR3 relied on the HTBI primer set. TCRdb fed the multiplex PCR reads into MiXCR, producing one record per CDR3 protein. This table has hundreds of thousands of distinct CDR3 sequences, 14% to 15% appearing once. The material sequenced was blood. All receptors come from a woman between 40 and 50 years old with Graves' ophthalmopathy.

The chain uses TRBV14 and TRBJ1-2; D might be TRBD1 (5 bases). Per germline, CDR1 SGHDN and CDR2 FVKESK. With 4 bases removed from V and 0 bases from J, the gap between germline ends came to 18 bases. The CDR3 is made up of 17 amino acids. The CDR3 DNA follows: TGTGCCAGCAGCCCTGGGGGGGAATTTTCGTCTAACTATGGCTACACCTTC. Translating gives CASSPGGEFSSNYGYTF.

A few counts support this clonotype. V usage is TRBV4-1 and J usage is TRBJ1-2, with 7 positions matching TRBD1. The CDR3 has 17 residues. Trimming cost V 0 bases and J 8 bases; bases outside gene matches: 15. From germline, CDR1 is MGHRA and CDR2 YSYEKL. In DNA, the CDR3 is TGCGCCAGCAGCCAAGATCGAGGCGGACAGGCCATAGGGGGCTACACCTTC. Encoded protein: CASSQDRGGQAIGGYTF.

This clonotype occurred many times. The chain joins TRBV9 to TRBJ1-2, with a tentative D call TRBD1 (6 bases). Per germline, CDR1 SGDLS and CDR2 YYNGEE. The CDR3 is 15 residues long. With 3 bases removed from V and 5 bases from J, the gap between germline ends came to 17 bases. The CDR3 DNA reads TGTGCCAGCAGCGCCGCCCCCGGGACACTTTATGGCTACACCTTC. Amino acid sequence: CASSAAPGTLYGYTF. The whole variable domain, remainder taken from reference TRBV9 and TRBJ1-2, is DSGVTQTPKHLITATGQRVTLRCSPRSGDLSVYWYQQSLDQGLQFLIQYYNGEERAKGNILERFSAQQFPDLHSELNLSSLELGDSALYFCASSAAPGTLYGYTFGSGTRLTVV.

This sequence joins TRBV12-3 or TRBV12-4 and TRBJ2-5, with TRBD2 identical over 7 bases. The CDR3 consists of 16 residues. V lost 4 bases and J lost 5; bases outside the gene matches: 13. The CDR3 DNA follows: TGTGCCAGCAGTTCAGCGGGCGGGGGAACCCAGGAGACCCAGTACTTC. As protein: CASSSAGGGTQETQYF.

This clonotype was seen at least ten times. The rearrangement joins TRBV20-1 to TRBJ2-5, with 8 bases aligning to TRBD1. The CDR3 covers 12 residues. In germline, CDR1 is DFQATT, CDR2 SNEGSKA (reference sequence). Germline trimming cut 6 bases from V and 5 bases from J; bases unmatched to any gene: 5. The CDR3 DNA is TGCAGTGCGACGGACAGGGATGAGACCCAGTACTTC. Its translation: CSATDRDETQYF.

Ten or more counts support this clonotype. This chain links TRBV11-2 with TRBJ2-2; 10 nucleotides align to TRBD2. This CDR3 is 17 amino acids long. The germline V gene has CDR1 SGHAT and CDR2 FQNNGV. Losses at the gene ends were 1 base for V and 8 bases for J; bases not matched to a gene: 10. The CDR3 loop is CASSLVSSGSLPGELFF. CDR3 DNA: TGTGCCAGCAGCTTAGTCTCTAGCGGGAGCTTGCCTGGGGAGCTGTTTTTT.

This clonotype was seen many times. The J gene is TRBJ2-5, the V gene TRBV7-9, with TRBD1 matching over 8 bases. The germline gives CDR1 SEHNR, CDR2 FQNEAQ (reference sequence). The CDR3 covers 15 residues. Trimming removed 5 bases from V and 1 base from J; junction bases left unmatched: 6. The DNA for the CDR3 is TGTGCCAGCAGCGCTCGACAGGGGACCCAAGAGACCCAGTACTTC. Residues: CASSARQGTQETQYF.

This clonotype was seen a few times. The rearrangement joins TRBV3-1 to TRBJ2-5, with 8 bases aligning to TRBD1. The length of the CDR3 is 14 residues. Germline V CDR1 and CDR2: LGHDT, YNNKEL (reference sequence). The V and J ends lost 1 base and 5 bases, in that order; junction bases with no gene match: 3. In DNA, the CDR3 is TGTGCCAGCAGCCAAGGGCGGACAGGGGAGACCCAGTACTTC. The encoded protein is CASSQGRTGETQYF.

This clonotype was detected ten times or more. CDR3 coding DNA: TGTGCCAGCAGTGGGCCATATTCCTCTAACTATGGCTACACCTTC. Its translation is CASSGPYSSNYGYTF. The gene calls are TRBV6-1 and TRBJ1-2; D not certain. The CDR3 sequence is 15 residues long. CDR1 is MNHNS, CDR2 SASEGT, per germline. Trimming took off 4 bases at V and 0 bases at J, with 12 bases between the two ends.

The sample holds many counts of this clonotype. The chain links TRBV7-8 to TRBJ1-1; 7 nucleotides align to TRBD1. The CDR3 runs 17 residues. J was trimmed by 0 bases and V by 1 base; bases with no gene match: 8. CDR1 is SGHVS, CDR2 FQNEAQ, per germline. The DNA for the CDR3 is TGTGCCAGCAGCTTAGTTGGGCCTGGGACAGTGAACACTGAAGCTTTCTTT. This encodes CASSLVGPGTVNTEAFF.

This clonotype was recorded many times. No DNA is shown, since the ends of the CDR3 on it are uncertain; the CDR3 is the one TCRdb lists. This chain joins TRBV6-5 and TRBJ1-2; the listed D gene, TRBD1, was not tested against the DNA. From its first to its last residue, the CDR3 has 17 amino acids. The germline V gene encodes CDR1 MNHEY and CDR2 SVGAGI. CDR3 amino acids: CASSSSIGRTGLTGYTF.

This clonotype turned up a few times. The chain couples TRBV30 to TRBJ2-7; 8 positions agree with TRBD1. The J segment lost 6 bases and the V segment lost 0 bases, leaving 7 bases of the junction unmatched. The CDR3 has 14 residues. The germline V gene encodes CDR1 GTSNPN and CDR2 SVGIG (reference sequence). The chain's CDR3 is CAWSVGQGAGEQYF. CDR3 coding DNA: TGTGCCTGGAGTGTAGGGCAGGGGGCCGGCGAGCAGTACTTC.

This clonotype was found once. The CDR3 loop is CASSSPRGPNQPQHF. CDR3 DNA: TGTGCCAGCAGCTCCCCTCGGGGGCCGAATCAGCCCCAGCATTTT. This chain connects TRBV16 to TRBJ1-5; tentatively, D is TRBD1 (6 bases). Trimming shortened V by 5 bases and J by 4 bases, and 15 bases separated the two germline ends. The CDR3 runs to 15 residues. The germline V gene has CDR1 KGHSY and CDR2 FQNENV.

CDR3 loop: CASSPLGQATSRKQYF. CDR3 nucleotide sequence: TGTGCCAGCAGTCCCCTGGGACAGGCTACATCCAGGAAGCAGTACTTC. V is TRBV12-3 or TRBV12-4 and J is TRBJ2-7, with 8 bases aligning to TRBD1. This CDR3 is built from 16 residues. The V and J ends lost 5 bases and 8 bases, in that order; junction bases with no gene match: 17.

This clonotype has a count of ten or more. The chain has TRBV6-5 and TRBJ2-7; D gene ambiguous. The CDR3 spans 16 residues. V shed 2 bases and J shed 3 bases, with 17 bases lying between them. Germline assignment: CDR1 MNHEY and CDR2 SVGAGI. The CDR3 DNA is TGTGCCAGCAGTTACGTGAGTGGCCTCGAGATCTACGAGCAGTACTTC. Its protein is CASSYVSGLEIYEQYF.

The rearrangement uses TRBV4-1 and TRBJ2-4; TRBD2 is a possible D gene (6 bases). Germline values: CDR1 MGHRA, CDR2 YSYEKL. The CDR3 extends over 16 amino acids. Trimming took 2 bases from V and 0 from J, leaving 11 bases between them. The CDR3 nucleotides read TGCGCCAGCAGCCAACAGTGGGGACTAGCCAAAAACATTCAGTACTTC. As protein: CASSQQWGLAKNIQYF.

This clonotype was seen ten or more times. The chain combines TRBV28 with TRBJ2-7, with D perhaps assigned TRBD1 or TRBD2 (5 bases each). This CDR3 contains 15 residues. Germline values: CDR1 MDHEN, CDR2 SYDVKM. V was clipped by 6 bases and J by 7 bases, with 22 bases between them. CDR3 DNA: TGTGCCAGCAGCGAAACCGGGACCGGAGAAAGGGAGCAGTACTTC. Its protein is CASSETGTGEREQYF.

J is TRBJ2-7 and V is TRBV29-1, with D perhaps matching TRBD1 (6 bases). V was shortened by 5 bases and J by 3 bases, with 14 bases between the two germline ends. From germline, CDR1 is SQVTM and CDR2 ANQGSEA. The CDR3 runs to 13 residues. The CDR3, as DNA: TGCAGCGTTAAGGGGGTTTCGGTCTACGAGCAGTACTTC. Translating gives CSVKGVSVYEQYF.

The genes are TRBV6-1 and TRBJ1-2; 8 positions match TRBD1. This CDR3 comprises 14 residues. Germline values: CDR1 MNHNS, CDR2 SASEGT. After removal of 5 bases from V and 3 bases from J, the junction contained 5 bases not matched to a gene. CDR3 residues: CASSRTGPHYGYTF. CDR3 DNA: TGTGCCAGCAGTCGGACAGGGCCTCACTATGGCTACACCTTC.

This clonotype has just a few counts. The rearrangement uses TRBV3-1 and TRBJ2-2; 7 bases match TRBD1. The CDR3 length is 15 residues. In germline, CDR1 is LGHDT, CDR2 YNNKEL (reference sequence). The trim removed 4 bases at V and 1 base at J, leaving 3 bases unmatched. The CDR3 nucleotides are TGTGCCAGCAGCCCCAGGGGGATGAACACCGGGGAGCTGTTTTTT. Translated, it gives CASSPRGMNTGELFF.

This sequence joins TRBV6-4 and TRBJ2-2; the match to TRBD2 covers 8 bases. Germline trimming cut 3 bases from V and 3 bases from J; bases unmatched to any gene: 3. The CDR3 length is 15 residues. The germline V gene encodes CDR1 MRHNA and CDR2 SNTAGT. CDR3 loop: CASSEREVYTGELFF. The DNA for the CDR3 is TGTGCCAGCAGTGAGCGGGAGGTGTACACCGGGGAGCTGTTTTTT.

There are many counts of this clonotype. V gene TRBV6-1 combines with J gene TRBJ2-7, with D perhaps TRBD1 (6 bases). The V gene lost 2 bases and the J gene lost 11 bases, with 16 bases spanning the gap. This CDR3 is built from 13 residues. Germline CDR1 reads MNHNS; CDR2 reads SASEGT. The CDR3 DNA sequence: TGTGCCAGCAGTGAATGGACAGTTAAAAGGGAGTACTTC. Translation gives CASSEWTVKREYF.

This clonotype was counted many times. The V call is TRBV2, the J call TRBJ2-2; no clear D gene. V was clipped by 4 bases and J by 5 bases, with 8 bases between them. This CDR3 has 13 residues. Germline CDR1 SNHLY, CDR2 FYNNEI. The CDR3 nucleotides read TGTGCCAGCAGTGTTGCGTGGACCGGGGAGCTGTTTTTT. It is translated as CASSVAWTGELFF.

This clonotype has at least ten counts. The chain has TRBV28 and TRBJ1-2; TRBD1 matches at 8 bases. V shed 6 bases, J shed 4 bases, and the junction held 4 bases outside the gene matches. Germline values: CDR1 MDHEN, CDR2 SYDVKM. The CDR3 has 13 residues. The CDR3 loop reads CASRPGQAYGYTF. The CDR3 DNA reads TGTGCCAGCAGACCGGGACAGGCCTATGGCTACACCTTC.